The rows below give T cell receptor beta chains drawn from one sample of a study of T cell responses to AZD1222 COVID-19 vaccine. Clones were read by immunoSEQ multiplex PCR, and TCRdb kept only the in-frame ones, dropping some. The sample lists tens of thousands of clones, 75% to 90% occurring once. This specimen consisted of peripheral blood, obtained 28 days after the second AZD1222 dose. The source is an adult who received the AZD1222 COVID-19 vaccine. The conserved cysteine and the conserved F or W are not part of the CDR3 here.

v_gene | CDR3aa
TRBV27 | ASRGIGQSEQY
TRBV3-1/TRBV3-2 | ASSLSGGLETQY
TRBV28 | ASSLNPGTDYNSPLH
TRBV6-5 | ASSRTSFSTEAF
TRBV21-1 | ASQGNEAF
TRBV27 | ASSLSRFSGNTIY
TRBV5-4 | ASSFDRGYEQY
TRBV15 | ATSPQGDQPQH
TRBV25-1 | ASSESSRDRNYGYT
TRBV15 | ATSRHPGTGDSVEQY
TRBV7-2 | ASSLGVGEQY
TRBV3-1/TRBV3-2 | ASSLLGQPQH
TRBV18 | ASSPTTPGFGEQF
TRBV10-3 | AISVPYNEQF